This T cell receptor beta chain is drawn from a study of cytomegalovirus exposure and HLA in healthy donors. On this clone itself: The antigen is undetermined.

Study-level points and caveats: Overall, about 160 TCR beta chains were annotated as cytomegalovirus-associated. Most TCRs appeared rarely, but some public TCRs recurred in many donors.

Libraries were prepared by immunoSEQ multiplex PCR; TCRdb keeps only in-frame clonotypes and omits some of them. The sample consists of some 190,000 clones, about nine tenths of them appearing once. The V gene's germline CDR1 is MGHDK and CDR2 SYGVNS. The CDR3 is 13 residues long. V shed 11 bases and J 2 bases; nucleotides not matched to a gene: 6. Input material: PBMCs. The TCR originated in a man aged 25 to 45 in good health and CMV-seropositive. The chain employs TRBV25-1 and TRBJ2-3, with 8 nucleotides matching TRBD1. CDR3 amino acids: CAAEDRATDTQYF. CDR3 bases: TGTGCCGCCGAGGACAGGGCCACAGATACGCAGTATTTT.